This TCR beta chain was captured in a study of vaccination effects on CD4 cells after COVID-19. ViraFEST expansion of antigen-specific CD4+ T cells with viral peptide pools preceded sequencing. With 10 days of culture completed, CD4+ T cells were isolated. Vaccinees lacked prior SARS-CoV-2 infection and tested negative for nucleocapsid antibodies. Every well housed 2.1 million or so PBMC, which grew in culture alongside about 9 IU/ml IL-2 and roughly 9.8 ug/ml peptides. Cultures got half-medium changes with IL-2 on days 3 and 7. V gave up 5 bases and J gave up 5 bases, with 16 bases separating them. The CDR3 length is 15 residues. The V gene's germline CDR1 is SNHLY and CDR2 FYNNEI. Findings and caveats of the study: Few convalescent patients were studied, and early post-infection samples were lacking.

Assay used: immunoSEQ multiplex PCR; TCRdb lists only in-frame clones, some missing. The sample gives approximately 24,000 clones, 76% of which show up once; 10% is in the top ten. Turning to this clone: The antigen is not known.

The rearrangement links TRBV2 to TRBJ1-5; TRBD1 might be the D (6 bases). Sequences were derived from CD4+ T cells from PBMCs cultured with HCoV-NL63 spike peptides, sampled before COVID-19 vaccination. The sequence was collected from a human donor who received a COVID-19 vaccine. This CDR3 reads CASSLADRKDQPQHF. For the CDR3, the DNA is TGTGCCAGCAGTCTGGCCGACAGGAAAGATCAGCCCCAGCATTTT.